This paragraph reports one T cell receptor (beta chain). The data belong to a study of T cells after somatic rescue of genetic block. Germline V gene sequence: CDR1 SQVTM, CDR2 ANQGSEA. The CDR3 consists of 11 residues. Trimming shortened V by 6 bases and J by 3 bases, and 8 bases separated the two germline ends. Measured with immunoSEQ multiplex PCR; TCRdb has only the in-frame clones, and not every one. Of several thousand clones listed, around 86% are singletons. The rearrangement joins TRBV29-1 to TRBJ1-2; D not resolved. The sequence came from a boy younger than 18. Sequenced input: peripheral blood mononuclear cells (PBMCs). CDR3 loop: CSVVYDYGYTF. The CDR3 DNA reads as TGCAGCGTCGTGTATGACTATGGCTACACCTTC. The entire variable domain, with the rest obtained from reference TRBV29-1 and TRBJ1-2, is as follows: SAVISQKPSRDICQRGTSLTIQCQVDSQVTMMFWYRQQPGQSLTLIATANQGSEATYESGFVIDKFPISRPNLTFSTLTVSNMSPEDSSIYLCSVVYDYGYTFGSGTRLTVV.